This record concerns one T cell receptor beta chain sequence. Antigen specificity is unknown. Primers included in the PCR were 60 Vbeta and 13 Jbeta primers. Only in-frame clones appear in the TCRdb table, and some are missing; sequencing was by immunoSEQ multiplex PCR. The data contain about 45,000 clones, over 60% of them seen just once; the ten biggest clones take up roughly 3.4%. This specimen belongs to a study of cytomegalovirus exposure and HLA in healthy donors. The study's findings and limits: Per a later analysis, 15,000 to 20,000 TCR beta sequences showed association with HLA alleles at 0.05 false discovery rate. Presence/absence results assume similar sequencing depth per donor, which may not hold.

This CDR3 contains 16 residues. Germline lookup yields CDR1 PRHDT and CDR2 FYEKMQ (reference sequence). The J segment lost 4 bases and the V segment lost 4 bases, leaving 9 bases of the junction unmatched. Sequenced: PBMCs. The V call is TRBV13, the J call TRBJ2-2; 7 bases line up with TRBD1. This receptor was identified in a woman in her 30s in good health and CMV-seronegative. The CDR3 loop reads CASSSSDREPTGELFF. For the CDR3, the DNA is TGTGCCAGCAGCTCCTCTGACAGGGAACCCACCGGGGAGCTGTTTTTT.